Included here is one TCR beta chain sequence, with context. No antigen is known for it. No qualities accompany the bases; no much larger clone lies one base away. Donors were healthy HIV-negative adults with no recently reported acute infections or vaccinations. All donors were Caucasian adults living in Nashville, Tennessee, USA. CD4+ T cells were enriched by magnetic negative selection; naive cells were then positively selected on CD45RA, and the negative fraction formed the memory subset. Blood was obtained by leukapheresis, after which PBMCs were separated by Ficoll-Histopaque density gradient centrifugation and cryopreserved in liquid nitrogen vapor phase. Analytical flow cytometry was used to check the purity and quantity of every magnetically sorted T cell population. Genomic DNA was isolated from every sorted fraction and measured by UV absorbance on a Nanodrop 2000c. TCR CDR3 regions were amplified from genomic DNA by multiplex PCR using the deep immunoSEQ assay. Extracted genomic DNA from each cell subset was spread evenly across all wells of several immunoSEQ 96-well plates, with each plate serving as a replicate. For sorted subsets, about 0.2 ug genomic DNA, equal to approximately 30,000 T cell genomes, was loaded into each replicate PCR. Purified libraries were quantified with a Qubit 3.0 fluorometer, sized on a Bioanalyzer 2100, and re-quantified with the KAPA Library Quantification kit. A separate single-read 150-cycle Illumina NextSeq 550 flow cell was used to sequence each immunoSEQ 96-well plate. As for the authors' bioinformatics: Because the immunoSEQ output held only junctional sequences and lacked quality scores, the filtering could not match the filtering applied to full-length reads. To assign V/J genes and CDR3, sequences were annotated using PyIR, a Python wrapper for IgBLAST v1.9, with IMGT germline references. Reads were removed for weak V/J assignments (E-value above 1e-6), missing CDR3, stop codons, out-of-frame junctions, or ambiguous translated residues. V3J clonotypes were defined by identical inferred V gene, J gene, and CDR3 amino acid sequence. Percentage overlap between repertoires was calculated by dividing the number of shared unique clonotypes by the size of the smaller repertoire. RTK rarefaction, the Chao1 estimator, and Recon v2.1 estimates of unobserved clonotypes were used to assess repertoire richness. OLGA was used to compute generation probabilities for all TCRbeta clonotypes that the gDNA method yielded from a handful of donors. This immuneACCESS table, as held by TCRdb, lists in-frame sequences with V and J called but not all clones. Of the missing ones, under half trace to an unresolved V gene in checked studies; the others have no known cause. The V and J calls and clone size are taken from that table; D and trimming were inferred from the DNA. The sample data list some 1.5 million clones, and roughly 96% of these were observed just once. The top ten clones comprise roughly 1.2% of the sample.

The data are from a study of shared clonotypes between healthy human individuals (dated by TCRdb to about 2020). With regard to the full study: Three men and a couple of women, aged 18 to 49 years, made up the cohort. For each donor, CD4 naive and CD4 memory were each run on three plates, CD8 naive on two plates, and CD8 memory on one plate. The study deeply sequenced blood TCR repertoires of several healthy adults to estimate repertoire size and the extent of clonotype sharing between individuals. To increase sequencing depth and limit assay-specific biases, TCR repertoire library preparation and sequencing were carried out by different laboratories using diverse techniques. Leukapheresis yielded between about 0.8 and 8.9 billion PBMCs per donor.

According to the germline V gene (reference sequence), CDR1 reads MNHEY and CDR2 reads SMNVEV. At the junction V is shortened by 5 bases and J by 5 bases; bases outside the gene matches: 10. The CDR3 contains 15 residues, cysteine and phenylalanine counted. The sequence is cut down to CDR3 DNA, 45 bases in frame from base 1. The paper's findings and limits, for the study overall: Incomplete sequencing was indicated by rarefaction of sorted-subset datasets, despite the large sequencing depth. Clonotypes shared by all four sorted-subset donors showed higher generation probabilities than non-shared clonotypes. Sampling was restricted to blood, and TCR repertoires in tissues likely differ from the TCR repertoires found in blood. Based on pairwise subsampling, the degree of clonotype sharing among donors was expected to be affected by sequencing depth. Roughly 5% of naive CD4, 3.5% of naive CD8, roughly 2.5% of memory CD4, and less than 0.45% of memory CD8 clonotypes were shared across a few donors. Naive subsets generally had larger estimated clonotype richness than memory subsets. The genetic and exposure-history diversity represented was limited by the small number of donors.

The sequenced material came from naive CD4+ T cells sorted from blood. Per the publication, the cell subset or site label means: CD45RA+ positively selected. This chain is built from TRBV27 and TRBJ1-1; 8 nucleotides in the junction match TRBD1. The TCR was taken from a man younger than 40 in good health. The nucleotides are TGTGCCAGCAGTCTCCGGTGGACAGGGAAAACTGAAGCTTTCTTT. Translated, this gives CASSLRWTGKTEAFF.